Described below is a single T cell receptor beta chain sequence and its context. Its antigen is not identified. UMI-labeled 5' RACE yielded the TRB cDNA libraries. TCRdb re-called the 5' RACE reads; every CDR3 protein appears as one record, without DNA. This table holds 50,000 to 65,000 distinct CDR3 sequences. A CD45RO-CCR7+CD27+CD95- profile was what naive CD8+ T cells displayed. This sample is part of a study of CXCR3-negative and CXCR3-positive naive CD8 T cells. Study-wide context: TRB reads totalled about 140 million, about 1.5 +/- 0.3 million per library.

Notes on the study in general: Fresh PBMCs went into most assays, and CXCR3 expression partly declined after cryopreservation. More hydrophobic TRB CDR3s occurred in CXCR3-positive than in CXCR3-negative naive cells.

Germline V CDR1 and CDR2: MDHEN, SYDVKM. The CDR3 has 14 amino acids. This clonotype originated in a human donor in good health. Some clones in this sample may be carry-over from other donors' samples. The V gene is TRBV28, the J gene TRBJ2-7; TCRdb outputs TRBD2, but without DNA this stays unchecked. Sequenced: naive CXCR3- CD8+ T cells from blood. Subset given: CD45RO-CCR7+CD27+CD95- naive CD8+ T cells lacking CXCR3 (TNR3-). CDR3 protein: CASRRPSARLEQYF.